This T cell receptor (beta chain) was profiled in a study of shared clonotypes between healthy human individuals. The germline V gene has CDR1 LGHNA and CDR2 YSLEER. The CDR3 totals 14 residues. The V and J ends lost 0 bases and 0 bases respectively, with 6 bases between them. As concerns this clone: Its antigen is not known. This CDR3 is also generated by other DNA sequences in the sample.

Findings and caveats of the study: Few donors limited the genetic and exposure-history diversity represented. It was only blood that was sampled, and tissue repertoires likely differ. The naive CD4 repertoires of several donors were compared, and around 5% of clonotypes were shared.

The authors split each subset's genomic DNA evenly across several immunoSEQ plates. Some clones are missing from TCRdb's copy, which holds only in-frame ones; the method was immunoSEQ multiplex PCR. Of 800,000 to 1,200,000 clones in the sample, approximately 80% were seen once. The sample was memory CD4+ T cells from PBMCs. Subset here: CD45RA-negative fraction. The chain carries TRBV4-3 and TRBJ2-7; D is unclear. The receptor comes from a young man in good health. Some clones in this sample may be carry-over from other donors' samples. CDR3 loop: CASSQDFSSYEQYF. As DNA, the CDR3 is TGCGCCAGCAGCCAAGATTTTAGCTCCTACGAGCAGTACTTC.